This is a list of T cell receptor beta chains from one sample in a study of control samples from healthy donors and cancer patients. Sequencing used immunoSEQ multiplex PCR; TCRdb keeps in-frame clones, though not all of them. The sample lists around 250,000 clones, over 75% occurring once. The material sequenced was PBMCs. These receptors all stem from an older woman with lung cancer. The CDR3 runs from the conserved cysteine through the conserved F or W. Fields, in order: V gene, clone size, CDR3 protein. The listing skips clone size in some rows; elsewhere it reads once, few, many or a size class.

TRBV7-9 - CASSPASSGSFDEQYF
TRBV27 - CASSLVPLTGVSPLHF
TRBV30 - CAWEFKGFNSPLHF
TRBV3-1/TRBV3-2 - CASSSSGANVLTF
TRBV4-1 - CASSQTPTGGNQPQHF
TRBV7-9 few CASSLDRGLNSPLHF
TRBV6-5 - CASSPPEGLSPLHF
TRBV11-2 - CASSLVARTGETQYF
TRBV4-2 - CASSQDWLYSYEQYF
TRBV5-5 - CASSLPSGSNEQYF
TRBV28 - CASGINRGTSNEKLFF
TRBV7-3 - CASSLTSGMNTEAFF
TRBV12-3/TRBV12-4 - CAGPPYGYTF
TRBV2 - CASSESRGGDTQYF
TRBV6-5 once CASSSGGVGETQYF
TRBV4-2 - CASSQDIETEAFF
TRBV5-1 - CASSGQGASGELFF
TRBV7-3 - CASRLGVQPEAFF
TRBV5-4 - CASSLEAGGQGSYGYTF
TRBV5-6 - CASSFGAGDGYTF
TRBV7-9 - CASSVGGNNQPQHF
TRBV27 - CASRDRSGGYTF
TRBV5-1 - CASSLPAPGVAEQYF
TRBV12-3/TRBV12-4 few CASSLTGNQPQHF
TRBV28 - CASSREGGHILNQPQHF
TRBV14 - CASSQAGQQHGYTF
TRBV7-9 - CASSLGGLLGQGDGYTF
TRBV11-1 - CASSPLRGSNTGELFF
TRBV27 - CASSLSPLAGDPTSRYEQYF
TRBV4-1 - CASSQLQGVFVEAFF
TRBV4-1 once CASSQAWGDTSYEQYF
TRBV15 - CATSRDRGLLNTEAFF
TRBV5-6 - CASSSRGLNYGYTF
TRBV7-8 few CASSERAGNYGYTF
TRBV24-1 once CATSDLLAGADAGELFF
TRBV27 - CASRTLAGGPYNEQFF
TRBV6-5 few CASSYRQGNTEAFF
TRBV6-1 few CASSEAWGDAANIQYF
TRBV25-1 - CASSLAATYEQYF
TRBV5-1 - CASSFGGLIATNEKLFF
TRBV9 once CASSVAAGGGYTF
TRBV2 - CASSERGSIYGHTF
TRBV7-8 - CASSAHRGGGTDTQYF
TRBV19 - CASTRQAGITGELFF
TRBV28 - CASRTGAYEQYF
TRBV6-5 - CASSYGVSGANVLTF